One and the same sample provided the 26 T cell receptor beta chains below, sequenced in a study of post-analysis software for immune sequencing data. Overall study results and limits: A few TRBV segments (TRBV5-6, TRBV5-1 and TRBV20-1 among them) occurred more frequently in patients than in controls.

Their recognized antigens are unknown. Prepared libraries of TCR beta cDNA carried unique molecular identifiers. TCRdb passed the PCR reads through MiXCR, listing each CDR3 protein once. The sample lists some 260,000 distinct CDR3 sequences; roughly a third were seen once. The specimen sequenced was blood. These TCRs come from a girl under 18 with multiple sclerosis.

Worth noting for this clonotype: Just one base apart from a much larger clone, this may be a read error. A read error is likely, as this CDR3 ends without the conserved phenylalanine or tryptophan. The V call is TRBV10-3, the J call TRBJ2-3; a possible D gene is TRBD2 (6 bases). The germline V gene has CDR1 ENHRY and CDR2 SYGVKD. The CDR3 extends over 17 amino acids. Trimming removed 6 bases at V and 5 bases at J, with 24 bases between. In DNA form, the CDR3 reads TGTGCCATCAGGGATTCCTTTGGGGGGTCACACAGAGATACGCAGTATCTT. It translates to CAIRDSFGGSHRDTQYL.

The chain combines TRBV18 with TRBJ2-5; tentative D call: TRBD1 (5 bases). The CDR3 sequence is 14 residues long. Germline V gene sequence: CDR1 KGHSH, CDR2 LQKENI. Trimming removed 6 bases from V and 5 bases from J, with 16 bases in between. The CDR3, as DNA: TGTGCCAGCTCTTGGGGCCGTGGAAGGGAGACCCAGTACTTC. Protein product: CASSWGRGRETQYF.

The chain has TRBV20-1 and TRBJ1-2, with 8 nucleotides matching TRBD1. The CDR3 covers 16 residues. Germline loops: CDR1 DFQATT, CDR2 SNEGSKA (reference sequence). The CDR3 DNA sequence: TGCAAAGCTATCAAATATCAGGGGGCGCGGAGCTATGGCTACACCTTC. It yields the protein CKAIKYQGARSYGYTF.

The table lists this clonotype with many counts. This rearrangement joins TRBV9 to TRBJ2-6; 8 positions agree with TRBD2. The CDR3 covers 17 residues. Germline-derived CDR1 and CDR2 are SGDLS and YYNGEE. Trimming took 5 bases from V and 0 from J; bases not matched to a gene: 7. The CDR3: CASRSSGPDSGANVLTF. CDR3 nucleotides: TGTGCCAGCAGATCTAGCGGGCCTGACTCTGGGGCCAACGTCCTGACTTTC.

Here the CDR3 reads CATSDLGTGRRQYF. CDR3 DNA sequence: TGTGCCACCAGTGATTTGGGGACAGGGCGACGGCAGTACTTC. V is TRBV24-1 and J is TRBJ2-7; 9 bases line up with TRBD1. CDR1 and CDR2 from the germline V gene are KGHDR and SFDVKD. The V and J ends lost 0 bases and 9 bases, in that order; junction bases with no gene match: 5. The CDR3 has 14 residues.

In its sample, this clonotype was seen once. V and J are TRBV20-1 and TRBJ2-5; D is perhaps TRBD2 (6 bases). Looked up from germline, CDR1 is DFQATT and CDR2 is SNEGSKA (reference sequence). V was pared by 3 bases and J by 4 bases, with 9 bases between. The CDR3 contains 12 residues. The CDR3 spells CSARRGVETQYF. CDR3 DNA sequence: TGCAGTGCTAGGCGGGGCGTAGAGACCCAGTACTTC.

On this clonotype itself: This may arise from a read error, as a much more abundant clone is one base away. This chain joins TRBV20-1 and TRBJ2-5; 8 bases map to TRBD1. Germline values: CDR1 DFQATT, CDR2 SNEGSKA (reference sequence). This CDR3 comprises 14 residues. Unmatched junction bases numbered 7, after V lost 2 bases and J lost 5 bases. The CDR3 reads CSARPGTGGETQYF. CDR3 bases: TGCAGTGCTAGACCTGGGACAGGCGGGGAGACCCAGTACTTC.

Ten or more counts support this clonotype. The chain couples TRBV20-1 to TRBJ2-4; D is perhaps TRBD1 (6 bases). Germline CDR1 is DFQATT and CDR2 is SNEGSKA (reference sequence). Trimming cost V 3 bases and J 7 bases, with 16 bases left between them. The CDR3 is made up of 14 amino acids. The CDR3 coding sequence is TGCAGTGCTAGCGGACAGACCGTGGGGAACATTCAGTACTTC. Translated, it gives CSASGQTVGNIQYF.

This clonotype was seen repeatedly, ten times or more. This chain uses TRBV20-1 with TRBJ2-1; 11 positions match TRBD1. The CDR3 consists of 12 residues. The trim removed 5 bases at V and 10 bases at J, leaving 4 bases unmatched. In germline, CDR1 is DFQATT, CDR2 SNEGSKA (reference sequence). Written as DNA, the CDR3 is TGCAGTGCTCAGGACAGGGGGCGCGAGCAGTTCTTC. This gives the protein CSAQDRGREQFF.

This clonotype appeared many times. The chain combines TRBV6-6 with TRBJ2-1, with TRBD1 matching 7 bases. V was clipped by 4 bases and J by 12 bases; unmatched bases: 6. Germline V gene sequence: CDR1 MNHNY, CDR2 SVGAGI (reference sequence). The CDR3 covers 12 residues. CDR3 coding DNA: TGTGCCAGCAGTTCCTTCGGACAGGCGCAGTTCTTC. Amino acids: CASSSFGQAQFF.

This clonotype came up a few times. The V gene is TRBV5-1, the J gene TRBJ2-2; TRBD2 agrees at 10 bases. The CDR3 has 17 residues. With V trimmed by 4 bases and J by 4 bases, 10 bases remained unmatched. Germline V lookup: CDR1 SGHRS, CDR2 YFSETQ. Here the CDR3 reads CASSPGTSEGSTGELFF. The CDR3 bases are TGCGCCAGCAGCCCCGGGACTAGCGAGGGGAGCACCGGGGAGCTGTTTTTT.

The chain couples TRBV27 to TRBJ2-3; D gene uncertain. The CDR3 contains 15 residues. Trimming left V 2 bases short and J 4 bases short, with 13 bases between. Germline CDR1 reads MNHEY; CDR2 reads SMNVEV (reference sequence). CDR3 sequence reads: CASSLGPAPPDTQYF. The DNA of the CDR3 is TGTGCCAGCAGTTTAGGGCCTGCCCCACCAGATACGCAGTATTTT.

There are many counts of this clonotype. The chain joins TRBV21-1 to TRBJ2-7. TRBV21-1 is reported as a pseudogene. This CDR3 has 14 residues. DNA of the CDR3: TGTGCCAGCAGCAAAATTCAATTAGCATACGAGCAGTACTTC. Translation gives CASSKIQLAYEQYF.

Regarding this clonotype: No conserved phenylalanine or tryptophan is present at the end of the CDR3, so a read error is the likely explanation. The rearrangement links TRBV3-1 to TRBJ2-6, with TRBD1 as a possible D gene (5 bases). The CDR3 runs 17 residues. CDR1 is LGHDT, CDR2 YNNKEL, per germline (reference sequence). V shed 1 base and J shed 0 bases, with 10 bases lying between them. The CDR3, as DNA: TGTGCCAGCAGCCAAGGAAGACAGCTCTCTGGGGCCAACGTCCTGACTTAC. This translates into CASSQGRQLSGANVLTY.

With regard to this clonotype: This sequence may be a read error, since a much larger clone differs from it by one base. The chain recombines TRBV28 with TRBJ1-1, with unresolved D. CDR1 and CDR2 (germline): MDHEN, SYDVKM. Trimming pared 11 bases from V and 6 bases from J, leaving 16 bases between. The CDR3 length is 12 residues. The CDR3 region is CAGAVQIPEAFF. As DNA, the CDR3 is TGTGCCGGCGCTGTTCAGATCCCTGAAGCTTTCTTT.

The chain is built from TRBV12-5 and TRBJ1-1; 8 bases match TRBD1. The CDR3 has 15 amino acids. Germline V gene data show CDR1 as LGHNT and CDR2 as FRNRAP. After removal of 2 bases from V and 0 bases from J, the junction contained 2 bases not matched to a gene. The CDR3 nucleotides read TGTGCTAGTGGTTTGTTGACAGGGGTGAACACTGAAGCTTTCTTT. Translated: CASGLLTGVNTEAFF.

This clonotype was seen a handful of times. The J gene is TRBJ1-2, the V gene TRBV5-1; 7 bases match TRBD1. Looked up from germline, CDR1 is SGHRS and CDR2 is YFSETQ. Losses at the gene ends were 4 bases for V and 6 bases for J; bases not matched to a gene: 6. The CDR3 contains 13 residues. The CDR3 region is CASSPLRGNGYTF. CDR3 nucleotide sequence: TGCGCCAGCAGCCCCCTCAGGGGGAATGGCTACACCTTC.

The CDR3 loop is CASSSGSSGSSYNEQFF. CDR3 nucleotides: TGTGCCAGCAGCTCAGGGTCTAGCGGGAGCTCCTACAATGAGCAGTTCTTC. This chain links TRBV7-3 with TRBJ2-1; TRBD2 matches at 10 bases. Germline-derived CDR1 and CDR2 are SGHTA and FQGTGA. J gave up 0 bases and V 4 bases, and 6 bases lay outside the gene matches. The CDR3 runs 17 residues. The whole variable domain, remainder taken from reference TRBV7-3 and TRBJ2-1, is GAGVSQTPSNKVTEKGKYVELRCDPISGHTALYWYRQSLGQGPEFLIYFQGTGAADDSGLPNDRFFAVRPEGSVSTLKIQRTERGDSAVYLCASSSGSSGSSYNEQFFGPGTRLTVL.

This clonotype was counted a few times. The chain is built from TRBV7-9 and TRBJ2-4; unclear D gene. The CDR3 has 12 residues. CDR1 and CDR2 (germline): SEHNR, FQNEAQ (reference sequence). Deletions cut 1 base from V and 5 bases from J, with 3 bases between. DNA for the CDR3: TGTGCCAGCAGCTTAGTTCAAAACATTCAGTACTTC. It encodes CASSLVQNIQYF. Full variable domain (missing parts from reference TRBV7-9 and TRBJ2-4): DTGVSQNPRHKITKRGQNVTFRCDPISEHNRLYWYRQTLGQGPEFLTYFQNEAQLEKSRLLSDRFSAERPKGSFSTLEIQRTEQGDSAMYLCASSLVQNIQYFGAGTRLSVL.

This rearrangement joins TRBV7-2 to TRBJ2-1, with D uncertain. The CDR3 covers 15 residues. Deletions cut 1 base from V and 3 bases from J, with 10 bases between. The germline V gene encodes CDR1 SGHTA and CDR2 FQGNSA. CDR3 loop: CASSLEFAGYNEQFF. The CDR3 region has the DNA TGTGCCAGCAGCTTAGAGTTCGCTGGCTACAATGAGCAGTTCTTC.

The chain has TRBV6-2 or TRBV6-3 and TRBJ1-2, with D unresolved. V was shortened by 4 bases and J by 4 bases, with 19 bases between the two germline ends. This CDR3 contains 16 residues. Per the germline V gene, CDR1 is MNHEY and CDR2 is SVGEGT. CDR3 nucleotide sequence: TGTGCCAGCAGTTCTGCCGGGATAGGGATCAGCTATGGCTACACCTTC. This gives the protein CASSSAGIGISYGYTF.

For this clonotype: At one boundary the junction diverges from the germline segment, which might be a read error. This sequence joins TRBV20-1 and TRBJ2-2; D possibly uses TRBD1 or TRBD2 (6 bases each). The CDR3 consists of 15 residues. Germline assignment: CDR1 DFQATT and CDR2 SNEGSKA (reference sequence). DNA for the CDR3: TGTAGTGCTAGTCCCGGGGGCGCTGGGACCGGGGAGCTGTTTTTT. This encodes CSASPGGAGTGELFF.

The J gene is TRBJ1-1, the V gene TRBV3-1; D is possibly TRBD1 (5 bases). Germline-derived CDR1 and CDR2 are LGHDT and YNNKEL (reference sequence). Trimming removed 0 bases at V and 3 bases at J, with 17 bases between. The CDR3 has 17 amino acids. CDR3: CASSQDWADGGDTEAFF. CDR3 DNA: TGTGCCAGCAGCCAAGATTGGGCCGACGGGGGAGACACTGAAGCTTTCTTT.

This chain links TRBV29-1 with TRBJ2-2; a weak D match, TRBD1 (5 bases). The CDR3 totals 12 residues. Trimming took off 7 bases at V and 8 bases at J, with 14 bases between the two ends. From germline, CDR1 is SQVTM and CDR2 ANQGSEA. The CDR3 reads CSAPRGRGELFF. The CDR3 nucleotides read TGCAGCGCCCCAAGGGGTAGGGGGGAGCTGTTTTTT.

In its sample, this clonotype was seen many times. CDR3 coding DNA: TGCGCCAGCAGTTGGGGACAGGCACCCTCCTACAATGAGCAGTTCTTC. It is translated as CASSWGQAPSYNEQFF. The rearrangement links TRBV5-1 to TRBJ2-1, with 8 positions matching TRBD1. V lost 5 bases, J lost 0 bases, and 7 bases stayed unmatched. The CDR3 loop spans 16 amino acids. Germline V gene sequence: CDR1 SGHRS, CDR2 YFSETQ.

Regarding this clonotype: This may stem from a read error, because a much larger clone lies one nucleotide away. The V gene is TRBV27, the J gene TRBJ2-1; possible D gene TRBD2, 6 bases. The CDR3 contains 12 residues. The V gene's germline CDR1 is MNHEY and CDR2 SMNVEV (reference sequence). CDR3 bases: TGTACCAGCAGCCCCGGGACTAATGAGCAGTTCTTC. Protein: CTSSPGTNEQFF.